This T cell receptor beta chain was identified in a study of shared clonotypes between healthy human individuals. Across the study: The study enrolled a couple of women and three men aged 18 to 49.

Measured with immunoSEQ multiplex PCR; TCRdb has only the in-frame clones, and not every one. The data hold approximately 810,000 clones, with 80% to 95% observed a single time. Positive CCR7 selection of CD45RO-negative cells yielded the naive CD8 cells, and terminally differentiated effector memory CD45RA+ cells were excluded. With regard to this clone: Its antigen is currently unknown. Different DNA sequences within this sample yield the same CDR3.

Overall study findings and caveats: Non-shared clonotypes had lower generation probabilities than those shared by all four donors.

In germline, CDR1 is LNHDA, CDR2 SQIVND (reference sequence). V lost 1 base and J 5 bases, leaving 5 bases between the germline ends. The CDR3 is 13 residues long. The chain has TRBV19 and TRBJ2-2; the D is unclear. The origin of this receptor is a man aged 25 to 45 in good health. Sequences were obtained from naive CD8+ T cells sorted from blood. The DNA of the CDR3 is TGTGCCAGTAGTATAGCGTTAACCGGGGAGCTGTTTTTT. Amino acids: CASSIALTGELFF. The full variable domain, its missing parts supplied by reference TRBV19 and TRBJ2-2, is DGGITQSPKYLFRKEGQNVTLSCEQNLNHDAMYWYRQDPGQGLRLIYYSQIVNDFQKGDIAEGYSVSREKKESFPLTVTSAQKNPTAFYLCASSIALTGELFFGEGSRLTVL.